This T cell receptor (beta chain) was sequenced for a study of graft-versus-host responses after intestinal transplantation. Notes on the study in general: With peak circulating GvH clone levels came an association with early post-transplant HvG declines.

Germline V gene lookup returns CDR1 SNHLY and CDR2 FYNNEI. This CDR3 has 11 amino acids. Trimming stripped 7 bases from V and 8 bases from J, with 11 bases between. About this clone: Its antigen is unknown.

To release intraepithelial and lamina propria lymphocytes, the graft tissue was processed. Measured with immunoSEQ multiplex PCR; TCRdb has only the in-frame clones, and not every one. Altogether approximately 4,300 clones are present, about 72% being singletons, with the ten largest covering 5.5% to 8.5%. The TCR sequence derives from a human patient who received an intestinal transplant, so some T cells may come from the graft donor. The chain has TRBV2 and TRBJ1-1, with D unresolved. Material: ileum tissue, obtained 9 days after transplant. The CDR3 here is CASIGGFEAFF. In nucleotides, the CDR3 is TGTGCCAGCATCGGCGGTTTCGAAGCTTTCTTT.